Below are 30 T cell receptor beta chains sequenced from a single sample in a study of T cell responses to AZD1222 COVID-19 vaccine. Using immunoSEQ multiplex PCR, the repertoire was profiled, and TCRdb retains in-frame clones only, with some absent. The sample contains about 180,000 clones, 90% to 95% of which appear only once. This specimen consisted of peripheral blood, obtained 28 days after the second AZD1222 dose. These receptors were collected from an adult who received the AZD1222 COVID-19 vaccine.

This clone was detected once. CDR3 in DNA: TGTGCCAGCAGTGGGCGCGGCCCTTGGGGAGGCACTGAAGCTTTCTTT. Residues: CASSGRGPWGGTEAFF. This chain joins TRBV2 and TRBJ1-1; D unclear. CDR3 size: 16 residues. The V end lost 4 bases, the J end lost 4 bases, and 19 bases lay between the germline ends. Germline CDR1 is SNHLY and CDR2 is FYNNEI.

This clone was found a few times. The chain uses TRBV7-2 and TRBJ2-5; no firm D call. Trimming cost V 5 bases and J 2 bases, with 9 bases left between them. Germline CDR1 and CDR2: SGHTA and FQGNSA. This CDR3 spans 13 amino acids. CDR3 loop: CASSHGKQETQYF. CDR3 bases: TGTGCCAGCAGCCATGGCAAACAAGAGACCCAGTACTTC.

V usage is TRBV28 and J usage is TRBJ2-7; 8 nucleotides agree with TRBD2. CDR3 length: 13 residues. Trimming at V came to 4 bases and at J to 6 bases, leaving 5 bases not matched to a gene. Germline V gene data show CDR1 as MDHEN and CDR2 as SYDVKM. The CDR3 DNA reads TGTGCCAGCAGTTCGCCGGGGGGGGGCGAGCAGTACTTC. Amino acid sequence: CASSSPGGGEQYF.

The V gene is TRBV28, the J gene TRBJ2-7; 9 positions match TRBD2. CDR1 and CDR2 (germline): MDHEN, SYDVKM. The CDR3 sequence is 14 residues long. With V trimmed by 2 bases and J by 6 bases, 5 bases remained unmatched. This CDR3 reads CASSLSGRWSEQYF. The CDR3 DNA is TGTGCCAGCAGTTTAAGCGGGAGGTGGTCCGAGCAGTACTTC.

For the CDR3, the DNA is TGTGCCAGCAGTCGAGATCAACAGGGGTGGGATGGCTACACCTTC. Its translation is CASSRDQQGWDGYTF. The chain uses TRBV6-5 and TRBJ1-2; 7 positions agree with TRBD1. This CDR3 is 15 amino acids long. V was pared by 5 bases and J by 6 bases, with 12 bases of the junction left unmatched. Germline V gene lookup returns CDR1 MNHEY and CDR2 SVGAGI.

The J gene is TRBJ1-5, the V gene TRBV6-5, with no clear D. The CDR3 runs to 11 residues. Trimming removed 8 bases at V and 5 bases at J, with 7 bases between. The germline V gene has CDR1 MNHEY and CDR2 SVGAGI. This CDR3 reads CASGRHQPQHF. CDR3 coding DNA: TGTGCCAGCGGCCGGCATCAGCCCCAGCATTTT.

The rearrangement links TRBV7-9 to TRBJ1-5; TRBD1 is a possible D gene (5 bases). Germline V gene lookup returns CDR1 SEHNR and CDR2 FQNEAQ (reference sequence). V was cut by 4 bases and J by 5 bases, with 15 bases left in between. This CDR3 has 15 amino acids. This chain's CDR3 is CASSSTGGTYQPQHF. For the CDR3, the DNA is TGTGCCAGCAGCTCGACGGGTGGGACTTATCAGCCCCAGCATTTT.

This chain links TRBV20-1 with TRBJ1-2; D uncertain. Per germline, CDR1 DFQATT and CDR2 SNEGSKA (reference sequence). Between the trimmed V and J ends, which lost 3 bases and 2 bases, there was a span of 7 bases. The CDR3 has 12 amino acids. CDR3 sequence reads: CSASTENYGYTF. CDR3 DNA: TGCAGTGCTAGTACCGAAAACTATGGCTACACCTTC.

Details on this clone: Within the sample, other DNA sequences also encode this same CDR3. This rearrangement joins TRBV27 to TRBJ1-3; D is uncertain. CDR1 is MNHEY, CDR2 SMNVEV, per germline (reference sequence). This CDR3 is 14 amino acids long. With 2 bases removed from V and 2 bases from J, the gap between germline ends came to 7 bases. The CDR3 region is CASSLTGTGNTIYF. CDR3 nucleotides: TGTGCCAGCAGTTTAACTGGTACTGGAAACACCATATATTTT.

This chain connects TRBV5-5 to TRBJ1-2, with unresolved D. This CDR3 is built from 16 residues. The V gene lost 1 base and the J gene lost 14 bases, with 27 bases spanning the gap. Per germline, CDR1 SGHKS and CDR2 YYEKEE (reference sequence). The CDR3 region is CASSLSVGTRRSPGTF. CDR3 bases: TGTGCCAGCAGCTTGTCGGTTGGAACCCGAAGATCGCCGGGGACCTTC.

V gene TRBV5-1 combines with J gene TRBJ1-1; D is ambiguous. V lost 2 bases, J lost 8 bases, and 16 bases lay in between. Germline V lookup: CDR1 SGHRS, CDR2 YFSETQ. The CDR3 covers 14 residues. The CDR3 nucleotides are TGCGCCAGCAGCTTTTCTGCAGCGAACGGGGAAGCTTTCTTT. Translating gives CASSFSAANGEAFF. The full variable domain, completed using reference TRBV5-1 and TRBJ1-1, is KAGVTQTPRYLIKTRGQQVTLSCSPISGHRSVSWYQQTPGQGLQFLFEYFSETQRNKGNFPGRFSGRQFSNSRSEMNVSTLELGDSALYLCASSFSAANGEAFFGQGTRLTVV.

CDR3 sequence reads: CASSLEPGLAGGTDTQYF. As DNA, the CDR3 is TGCGCCAGCAGCTTGGAACCGGGACTAGCGGGAGGGACAGATACGCAGTATTTT. This sequence joins TRBV5-1 and TRBJ2-3; TRBD2 agrees at 16 bases. The junction had 4 bases not matched to a gene; V was cut back by 0 bases and J by 3 bases. CDR1 is SGHRS, CDR2 YFSETQ, per germline. CDR3 length: 18 amino acids.

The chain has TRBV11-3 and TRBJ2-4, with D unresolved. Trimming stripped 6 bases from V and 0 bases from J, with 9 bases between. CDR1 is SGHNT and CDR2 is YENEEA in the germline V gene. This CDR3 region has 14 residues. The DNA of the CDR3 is TGTGCCAGCAGATCCCGGCTAGCCAAAAACATTCAGTACTTC. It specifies CASRSRLAKNIQYF. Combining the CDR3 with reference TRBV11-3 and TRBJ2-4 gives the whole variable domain EAGVVQSPRYKIIEKKQPVAFWCNPISGHNTLYWYLQNLGQGPELLIRYENEEAVDDSQLPKDRFSAERLKGVDSTLKIQPAELGDSAVYLCASRSRLAKNIQYFGAGTRLSVL.

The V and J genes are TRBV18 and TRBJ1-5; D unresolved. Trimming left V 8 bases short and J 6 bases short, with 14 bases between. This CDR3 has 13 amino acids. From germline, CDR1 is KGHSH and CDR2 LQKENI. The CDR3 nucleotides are TGTGCCAGCCGAAAAGAGAGGTCTCAGCCCCAGCATTTT. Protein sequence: CASRKERSQPQHF.

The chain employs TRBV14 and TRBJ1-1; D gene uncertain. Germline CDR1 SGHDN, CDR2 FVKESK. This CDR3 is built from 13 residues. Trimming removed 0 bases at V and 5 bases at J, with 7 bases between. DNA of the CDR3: TGTGCCAGCAGCCAAGACGAGGGTACTGAAGCTTTCTTT. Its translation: CASSQDEGTEAFF.

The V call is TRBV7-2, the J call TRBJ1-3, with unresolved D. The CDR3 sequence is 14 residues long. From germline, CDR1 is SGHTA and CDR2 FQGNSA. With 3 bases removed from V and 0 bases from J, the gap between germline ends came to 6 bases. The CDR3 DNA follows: TGTGCCAGCAGCTTCGGCAGCTCTGGAAACACCATATATTTT. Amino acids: CASSFGSSGNTIYF.

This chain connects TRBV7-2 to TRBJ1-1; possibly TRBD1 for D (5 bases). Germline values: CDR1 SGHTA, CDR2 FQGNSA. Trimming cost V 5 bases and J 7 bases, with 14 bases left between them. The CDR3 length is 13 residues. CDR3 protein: CASSTQRGVEAFF. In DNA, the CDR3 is TGTGCCAGCAGCACCCAACGGGGGGTTGAAGCTTTCTTT.

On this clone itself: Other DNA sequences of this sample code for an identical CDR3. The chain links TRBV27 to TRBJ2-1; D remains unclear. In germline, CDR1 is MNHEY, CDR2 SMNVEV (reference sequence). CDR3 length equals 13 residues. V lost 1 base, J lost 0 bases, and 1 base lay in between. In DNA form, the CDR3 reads TGTGCCAGCAGTTTATACTCCTACAATGAGCAGTTCTTC. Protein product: CASSLYSYNEQFF.

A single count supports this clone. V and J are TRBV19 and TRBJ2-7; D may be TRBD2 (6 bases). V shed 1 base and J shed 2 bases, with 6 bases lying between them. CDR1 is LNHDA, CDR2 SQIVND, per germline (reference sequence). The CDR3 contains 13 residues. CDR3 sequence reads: CASSIAGAYEQYF. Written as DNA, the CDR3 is TGTGCCAGTAGTATAGCGGGGGCCTACGAGCAGTACTTC.

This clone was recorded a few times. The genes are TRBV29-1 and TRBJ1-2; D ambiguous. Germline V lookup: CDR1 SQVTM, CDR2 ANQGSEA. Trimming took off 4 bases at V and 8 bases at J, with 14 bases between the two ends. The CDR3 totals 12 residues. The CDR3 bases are TGCAGCGTTGCTCTGGGGAGAGTAGGCTACACCTTC. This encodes CSVALGRVGYTF. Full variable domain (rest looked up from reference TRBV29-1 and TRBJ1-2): SAVISQKPSRDICQRGTSLTIQCQVDSQVTMMFWYRQQPGQSLTLIATANQGSEATYESGFVIDKFPISRPNLTFSTLTVSNMSPEDSSIYLCSVALGRVGYTFGSGTRLTVV.

DNA for the CDR3: TGTGCCAGTAGTATTAACAGGGGAATAAGGGCCGGGGAGCTGTTTTTT. Translating it yields CASSINRGIRAGELFF. The rearrangement joins TRBV19 to TRBJ2-2; 7 bases map to TRBD1. V dropped 3 bases and J dropped 6; count of bases not matched to a gene: 10. The germline V gene has CDR1 LNHDA and CDR2 SQIVND (reference sequence). The length of the CDR3 is 16 residues.

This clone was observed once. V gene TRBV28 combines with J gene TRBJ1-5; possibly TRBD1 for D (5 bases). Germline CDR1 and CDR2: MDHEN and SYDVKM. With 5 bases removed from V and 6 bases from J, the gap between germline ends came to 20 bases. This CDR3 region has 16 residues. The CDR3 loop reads CASSEIQGGLSQPQHF. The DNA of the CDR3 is TGTGCCAGCAGTGAGATCCAGGGCGGGCTAAGTCAGCCCCAGCATTTT.

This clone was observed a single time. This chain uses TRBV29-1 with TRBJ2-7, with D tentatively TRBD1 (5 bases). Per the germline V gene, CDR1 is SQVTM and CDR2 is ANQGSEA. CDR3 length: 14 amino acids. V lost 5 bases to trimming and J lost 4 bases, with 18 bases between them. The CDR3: CSVTDSDGFYEQYF. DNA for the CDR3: TGCAGCGTTACCGACAGTGATGGGTTTTACGAGCAGTACTTC.

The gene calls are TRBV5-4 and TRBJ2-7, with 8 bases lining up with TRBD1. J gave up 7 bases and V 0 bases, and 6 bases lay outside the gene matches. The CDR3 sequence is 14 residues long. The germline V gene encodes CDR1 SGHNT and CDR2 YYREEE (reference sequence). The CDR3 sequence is CASSLVDRAKEQYF. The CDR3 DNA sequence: TGTGCCAGCAGCTTGGTGGACAGGGCAAAAGAGCAGTACTTC.

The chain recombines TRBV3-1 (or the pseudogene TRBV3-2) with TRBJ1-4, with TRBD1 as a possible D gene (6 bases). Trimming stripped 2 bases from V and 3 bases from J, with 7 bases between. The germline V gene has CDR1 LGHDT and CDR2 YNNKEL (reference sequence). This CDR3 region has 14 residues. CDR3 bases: TGTGCCAGCAGCCAATCAGGGGCTAATGAAAAACTGTTTTTT. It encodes CASSQSGANEKLFF.

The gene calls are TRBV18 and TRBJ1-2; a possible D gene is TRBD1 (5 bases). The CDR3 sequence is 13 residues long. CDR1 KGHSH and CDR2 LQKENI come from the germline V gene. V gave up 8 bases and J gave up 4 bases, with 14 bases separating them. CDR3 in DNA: TGTGCCAGCAAACGGGGGATTAGCTATGGCTACACCTTC. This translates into CASKRGISYGYTF. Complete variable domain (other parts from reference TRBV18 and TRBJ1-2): NAGVMQNPRHLVRRRGQEARLRCSPMKGHSHVYWYRQLPEEGLKFMVYLQKENIIDESGMPKERFSAEFPKEGPSILRIQQVVRGDSAAYFCASKRGISYGYTFGSGTRLTVV.

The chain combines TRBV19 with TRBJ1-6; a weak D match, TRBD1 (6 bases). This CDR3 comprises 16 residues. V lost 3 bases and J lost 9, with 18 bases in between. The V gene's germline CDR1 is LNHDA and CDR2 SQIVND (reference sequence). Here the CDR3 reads CASSIVDSAEGSPLHF. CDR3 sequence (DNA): TGTGCCAGTAGTATCGTGGACAGTGCCGAGGGTTCACCCCTCCACTTT.

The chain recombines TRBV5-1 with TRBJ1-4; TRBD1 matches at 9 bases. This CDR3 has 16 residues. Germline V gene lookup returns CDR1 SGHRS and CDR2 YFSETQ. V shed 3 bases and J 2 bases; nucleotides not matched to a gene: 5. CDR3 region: CASSYGQGSTNEKLFF. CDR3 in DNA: TGCGCCAGCAGCTATGGACAGGGGTCGACTAATGAAAAACTGTTTTTT. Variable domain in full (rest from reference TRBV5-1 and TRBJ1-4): KAGVTQTPRYLIKTRGQQVTLSCSPISGHRSVSWYQQTPGQGLQFLFEYFSETQRNKGNFPGRFSGRQFSNSRSEMNVSTLELGDSALYLCASSYGQGSTNEKLFFGSGTQLSVL.

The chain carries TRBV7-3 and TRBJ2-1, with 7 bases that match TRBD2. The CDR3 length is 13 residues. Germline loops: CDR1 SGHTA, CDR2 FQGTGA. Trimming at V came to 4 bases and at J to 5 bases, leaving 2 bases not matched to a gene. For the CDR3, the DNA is TGTGCCAGCAGCTACGGGGGGAACAATGAGCAGTTCTTC. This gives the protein CASSYGGNNEQFF.

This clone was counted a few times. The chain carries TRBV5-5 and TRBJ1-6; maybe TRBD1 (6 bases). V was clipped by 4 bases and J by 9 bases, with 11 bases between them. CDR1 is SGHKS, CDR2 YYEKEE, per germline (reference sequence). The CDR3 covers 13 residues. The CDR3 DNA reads TGTGCCAGCAGCCGGACAGTCGGTTCACCCCTCCACTTT. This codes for CASSRTVGSPLHF.